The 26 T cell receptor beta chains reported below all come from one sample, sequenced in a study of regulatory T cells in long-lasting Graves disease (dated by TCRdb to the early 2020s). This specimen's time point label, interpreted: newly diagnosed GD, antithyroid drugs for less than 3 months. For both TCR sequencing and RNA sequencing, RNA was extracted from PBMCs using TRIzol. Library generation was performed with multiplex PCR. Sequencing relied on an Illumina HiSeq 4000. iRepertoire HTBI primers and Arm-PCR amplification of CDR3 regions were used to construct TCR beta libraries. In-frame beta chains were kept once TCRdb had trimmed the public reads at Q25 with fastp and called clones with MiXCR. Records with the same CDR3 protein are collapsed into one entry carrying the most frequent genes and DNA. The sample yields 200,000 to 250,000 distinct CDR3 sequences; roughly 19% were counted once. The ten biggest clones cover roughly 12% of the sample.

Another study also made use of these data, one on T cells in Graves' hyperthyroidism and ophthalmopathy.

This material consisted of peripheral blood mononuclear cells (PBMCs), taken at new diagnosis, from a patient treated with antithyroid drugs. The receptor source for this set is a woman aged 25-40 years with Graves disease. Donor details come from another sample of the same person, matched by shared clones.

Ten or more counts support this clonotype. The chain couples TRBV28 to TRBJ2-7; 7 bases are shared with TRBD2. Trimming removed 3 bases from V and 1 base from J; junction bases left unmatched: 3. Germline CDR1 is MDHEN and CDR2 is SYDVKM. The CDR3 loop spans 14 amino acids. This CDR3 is CASSFVAGSYEQYF. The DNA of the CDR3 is TGTGCCAGCAGTTTCGTAGCGGGTTCCTACGAGCAGTACTTC. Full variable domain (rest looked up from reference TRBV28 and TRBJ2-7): DVKVTQSSRYLVKRTGEKVFLECVQDMDHENMFWYRQDPGLGLRLIYFSYDVKMKEKGDIPEGYSVSREKKERFSLILESASTNQTSMYLCASSFVAGSYEQYFGPGTRLTVT.

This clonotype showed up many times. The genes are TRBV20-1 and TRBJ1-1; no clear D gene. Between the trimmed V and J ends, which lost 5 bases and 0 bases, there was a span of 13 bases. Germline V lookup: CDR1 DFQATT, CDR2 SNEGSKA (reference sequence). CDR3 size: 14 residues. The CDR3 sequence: CSAEPVGMNTEAFF. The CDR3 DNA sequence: TGCAGTGCTGAACCAGTGGGCATGAACACTGAAGCTTTCTTT.

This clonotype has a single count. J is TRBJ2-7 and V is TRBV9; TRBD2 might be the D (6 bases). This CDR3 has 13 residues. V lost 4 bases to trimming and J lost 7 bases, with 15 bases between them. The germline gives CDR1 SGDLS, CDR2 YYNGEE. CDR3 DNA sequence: TGTGCCAGCAGCCGGGGGTCGGGAACGGAGCAGTACTTC. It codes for CASSRGSGTEQYF.

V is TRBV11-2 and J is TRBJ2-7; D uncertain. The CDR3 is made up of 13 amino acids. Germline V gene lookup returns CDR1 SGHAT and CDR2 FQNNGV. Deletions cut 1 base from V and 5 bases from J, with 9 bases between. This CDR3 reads CASSLGGWNEQYF. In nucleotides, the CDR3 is TGTGCCAGCAGCTTAGGGGGTTGGAACGAGCAGTACTTC.

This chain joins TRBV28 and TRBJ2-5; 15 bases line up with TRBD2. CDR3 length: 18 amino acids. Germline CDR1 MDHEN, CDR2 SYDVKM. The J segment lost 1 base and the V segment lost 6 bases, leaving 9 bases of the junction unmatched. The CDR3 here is CASSFSRTSGRAQETQYF. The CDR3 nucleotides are TGTGCCAGCAGCTTCAGTCGGACTAGCGGGAGGGCCCAAGAGACCCAGTACTTC.

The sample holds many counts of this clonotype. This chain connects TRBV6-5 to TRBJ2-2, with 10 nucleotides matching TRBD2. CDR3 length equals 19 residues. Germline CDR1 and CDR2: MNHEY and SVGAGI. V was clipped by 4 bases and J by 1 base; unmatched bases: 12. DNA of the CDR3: TGTGCCAGCAGTTCCCTCCTAGTATTAGCGGGGGGGAACACCGGGGAGCTGTTTTTT. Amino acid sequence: CASSSLLVLAGGNTGELFF.

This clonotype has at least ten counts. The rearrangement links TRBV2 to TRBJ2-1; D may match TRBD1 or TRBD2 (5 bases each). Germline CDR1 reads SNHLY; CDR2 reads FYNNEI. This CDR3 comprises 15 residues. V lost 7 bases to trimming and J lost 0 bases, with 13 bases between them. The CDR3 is CASTRDGSSYNEQFF. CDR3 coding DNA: TGTGCCAGCACCCGGGACGGAAGCTCCTACAATGAGCAGTTCTTC.

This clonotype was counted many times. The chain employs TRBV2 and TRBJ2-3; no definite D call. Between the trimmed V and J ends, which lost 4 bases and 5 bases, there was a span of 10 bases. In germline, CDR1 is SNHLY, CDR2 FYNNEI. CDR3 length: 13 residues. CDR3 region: CASSGIRGDTQYF. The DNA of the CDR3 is TGTGCCAGCAGTGGAATCAGAGGAGATACGCAGTATTTT. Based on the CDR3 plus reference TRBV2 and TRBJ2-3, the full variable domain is EPEVTQTPSHQVTQMGQEVILRCVPISNHLYFYWYRQILGQKVEFLVSFYNNEISEKSEIFDDQFSVERPDGSNFTLKIRSTKLEDSAMYFCASSGIRGDTQYFGPGTRLTVL.

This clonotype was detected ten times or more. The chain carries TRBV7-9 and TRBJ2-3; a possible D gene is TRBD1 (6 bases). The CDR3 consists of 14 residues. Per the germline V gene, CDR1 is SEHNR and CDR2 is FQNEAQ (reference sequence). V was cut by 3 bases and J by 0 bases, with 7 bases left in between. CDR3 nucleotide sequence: TGTGCCAGCAGCTTGGGACACAGCACAGATACGCAGTATTTT. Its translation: CASSLGHSTDTQYF.

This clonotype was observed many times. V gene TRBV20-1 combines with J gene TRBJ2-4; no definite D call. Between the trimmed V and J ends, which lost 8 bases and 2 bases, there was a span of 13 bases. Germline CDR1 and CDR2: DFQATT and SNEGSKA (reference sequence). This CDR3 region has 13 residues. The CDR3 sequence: CSNYDGTKNIQYF. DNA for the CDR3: TGCAGTAACTACGACGGCACCAAAAACATTCAGTACTTC.

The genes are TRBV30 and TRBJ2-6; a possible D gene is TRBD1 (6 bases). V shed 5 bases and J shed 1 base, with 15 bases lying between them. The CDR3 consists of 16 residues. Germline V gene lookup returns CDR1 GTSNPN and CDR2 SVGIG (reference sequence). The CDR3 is CAWGSEQGSGANVLTF. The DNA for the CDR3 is TGTGCCTGGGGGTCCGAACAGGGTTCTGGGGCCAACGTCCTGACTTTC.

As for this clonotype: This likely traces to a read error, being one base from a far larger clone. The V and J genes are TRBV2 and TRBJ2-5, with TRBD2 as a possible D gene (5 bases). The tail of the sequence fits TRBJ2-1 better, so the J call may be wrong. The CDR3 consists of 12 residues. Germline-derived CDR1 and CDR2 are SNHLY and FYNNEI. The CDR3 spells CARSENGGKQFF. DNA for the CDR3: TGTGCCAGGAGTGAGAACGGAGGAAAGCAGTTCTTC.

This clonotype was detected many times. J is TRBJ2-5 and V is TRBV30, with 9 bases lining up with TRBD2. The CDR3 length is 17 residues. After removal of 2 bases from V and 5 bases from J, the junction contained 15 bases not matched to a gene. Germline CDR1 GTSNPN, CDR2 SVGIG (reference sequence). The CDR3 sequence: CAWSLWGAGGRRETQYF. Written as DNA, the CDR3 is TGTGCCTGGAGTCTATGGGGAGCGGGGGGCCGTAGGGAGACCCAGTACTTC.

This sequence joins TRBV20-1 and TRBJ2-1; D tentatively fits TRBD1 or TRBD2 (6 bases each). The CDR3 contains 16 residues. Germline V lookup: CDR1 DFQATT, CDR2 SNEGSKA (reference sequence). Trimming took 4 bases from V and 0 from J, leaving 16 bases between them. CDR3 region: CSATGGSGTSYNEQFF. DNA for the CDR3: TGCAGTGCTACCGGGGGCTCGGGTACCTCCTACAATGAGCAGTTCTTC.

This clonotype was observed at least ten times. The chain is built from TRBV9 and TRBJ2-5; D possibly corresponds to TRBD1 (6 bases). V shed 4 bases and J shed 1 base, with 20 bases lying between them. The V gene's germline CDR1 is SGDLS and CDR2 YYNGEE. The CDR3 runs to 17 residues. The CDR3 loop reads CASSPSGTFGAQETQYF. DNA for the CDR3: TGTGCCAGCAGCCCCTCCGGGACATTTGGGGCCCAAGAGACCCAGTACTTC.

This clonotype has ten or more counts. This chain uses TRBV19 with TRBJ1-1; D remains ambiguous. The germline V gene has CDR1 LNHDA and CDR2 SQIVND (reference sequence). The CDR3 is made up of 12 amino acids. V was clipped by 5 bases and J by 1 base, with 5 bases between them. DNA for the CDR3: TGTGCCAGTAGTCACCCGAACACTGAAGCTTTCTTT. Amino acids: CASSHPNTEAFF.

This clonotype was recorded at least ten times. The CDR3 DNA follows: TGTGCCAGCAGTGATTTTGGGACAGCATCTAACTATGGCTACACCTTC. This translates into CASSDFGTASNYGYTF. The V call is TRBV6-1, the J call TRBJ1-2; the match to TRBD1 covers 7 bases. Losses at the gene ends were 3 bases for V and 0 bases for J; bases not matched to a gene: 7. The CDR3 runs to 16 residues. Germline V gene data show CDR1 as MNHNS and CDR2 as SASEGT.

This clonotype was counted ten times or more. CDR3 loop: CASSPRQGGHEQYF. The CDR3 DNA is TGTGCCAGCAGTCCCAGACAGGGAGGCCACGAGCAGTACTTC. The chain carries TRBV28 and TRBJ2-7; TRBD1 might be the D (7 bases). With 5 bases removed from V and 5 bases from J, the gap between germline ends came to 16 bases. The CDR3 sequence is 14 residues long. CDR1 is MDHEN and CDR2 is SYDVKM in the germline V gene.

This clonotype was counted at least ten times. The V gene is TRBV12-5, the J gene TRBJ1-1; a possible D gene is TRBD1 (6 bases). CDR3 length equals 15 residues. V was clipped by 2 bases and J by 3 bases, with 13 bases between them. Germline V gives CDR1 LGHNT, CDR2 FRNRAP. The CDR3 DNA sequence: TGTGCTAGTGGTTTGTTGGCGGGGGCGCACACTGAAGCTTTCTTT. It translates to CASGLLAGAHTEAFF. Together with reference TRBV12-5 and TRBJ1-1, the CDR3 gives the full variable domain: DARVTQTPRHKVTEMGQEVTMRCQPILGHNTVFWYRQTMMQGLELLAYFRNRAPLDDSGMPKDRFSAEMPDATLATLKIQPSEPRDSAVYFCASGLLAGAHTEAFFGQGTRLTVV.

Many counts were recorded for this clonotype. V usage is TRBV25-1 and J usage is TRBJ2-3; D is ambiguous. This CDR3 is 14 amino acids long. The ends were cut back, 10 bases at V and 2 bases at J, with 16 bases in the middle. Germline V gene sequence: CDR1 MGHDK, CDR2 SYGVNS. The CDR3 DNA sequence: TGTGCCACCTCTGCAGAGTTACTCACAGATACGCAGTATTTT. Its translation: CATSAELLTDTQYF.

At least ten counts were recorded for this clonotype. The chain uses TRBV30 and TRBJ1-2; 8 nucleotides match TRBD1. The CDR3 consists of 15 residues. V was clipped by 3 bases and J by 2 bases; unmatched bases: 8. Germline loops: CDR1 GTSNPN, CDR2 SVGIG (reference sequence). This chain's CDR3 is CAWSRTGGSNYGYTF. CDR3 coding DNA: TGTGCCTGGAGCCGAACAGGGGGTTCGAACTATGGCTACACCTTC.

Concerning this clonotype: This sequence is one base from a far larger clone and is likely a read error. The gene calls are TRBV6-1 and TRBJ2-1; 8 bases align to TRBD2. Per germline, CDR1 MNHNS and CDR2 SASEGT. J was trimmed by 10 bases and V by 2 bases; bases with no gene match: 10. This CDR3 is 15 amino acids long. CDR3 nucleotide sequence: TGTGCCAGCAGTGAACTAGCGGGCAGCTCCTACGAGCAGTTCTTC. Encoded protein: CASSELAGSSYEQFF.

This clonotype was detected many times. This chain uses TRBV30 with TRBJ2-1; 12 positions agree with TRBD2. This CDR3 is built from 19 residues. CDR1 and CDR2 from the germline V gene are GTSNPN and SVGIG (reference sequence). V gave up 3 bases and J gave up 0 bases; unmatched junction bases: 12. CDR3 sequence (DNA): TGTGCCTGGAGGAGATGGCGGACTAGCGGGAAGAGCTCCTACAATGAGCAGTTCTTC. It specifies CAWRRWRTSGKSSYNEQFF.

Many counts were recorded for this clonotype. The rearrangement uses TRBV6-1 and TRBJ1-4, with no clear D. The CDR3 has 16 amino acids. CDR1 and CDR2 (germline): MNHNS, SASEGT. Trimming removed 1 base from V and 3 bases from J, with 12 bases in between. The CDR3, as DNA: TGTGCCAGCAGTGAAGTGTCGAGGGCCCCTAATGAAAAACTGTTTTTT. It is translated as CASSEVSRAPNEKLFF.

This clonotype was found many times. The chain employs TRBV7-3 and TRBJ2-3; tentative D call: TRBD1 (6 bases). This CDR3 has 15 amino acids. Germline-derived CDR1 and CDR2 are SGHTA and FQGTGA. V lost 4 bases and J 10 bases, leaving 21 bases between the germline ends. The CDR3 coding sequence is TGTGCCAGCAGCTGGATGGGGGCAGTCAGTGGGGCGCAGTATTTT. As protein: CASSWMGAVSGAQYF. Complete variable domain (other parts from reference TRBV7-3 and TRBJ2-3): GAGVSQTPSNKVTEKGKYVELRCDPISGHTALYWYRQSLGQGPEFLIYFQGTGAADDSGLPNDRFFAVRPEGSVSTLKIQRTERGDSAVYLCASSWMGAVSGAQYFGPGTRLTVL.

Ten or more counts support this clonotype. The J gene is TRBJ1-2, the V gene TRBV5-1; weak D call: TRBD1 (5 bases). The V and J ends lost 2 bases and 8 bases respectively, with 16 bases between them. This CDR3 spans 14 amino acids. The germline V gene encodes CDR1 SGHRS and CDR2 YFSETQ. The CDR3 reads CASSLRRDSKGYTF. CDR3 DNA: TGCGCCAGCAGCTTAAGACGGGACTCGAAAGGCTACACCTTC. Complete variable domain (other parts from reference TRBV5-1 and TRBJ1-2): KAGVTQTPRYLIKTRGQQVTLSCSPISGHRSVSWYQQTPGQGLQFLFEYFSETQRNKGNFPGRFSGRQFSNSRSEMNVSTLELGDSALYLCASSLRRDSKGYTFGSGTRLTVV.